This T cell receptor beta chain was retrieved from a study of T cell responses to AZD1222 COVID-19 vaccine. Study-level findings and limits: There were mostly white British donors and more females than males, and clonal diversity was possibly underestimated.

With regard to this clone: Antigen unknown.

Assay used: immunoSEQ multiplex PCR; TCRdb lists only in-frame clones, some missing. The sample includes around 140,000 clones, about 89% of them seen just once. CDR3 size: 15 residues. The V end was cut by 0 bases, the J end by 6 bases, with 11 bases between. CDR1 and CDR2 (germline): SGHDN, FVKESK. The rearrangement joins TRBV14 to TRBJ2-2, with D tentatively TRBD1 or TRBD2 (5 bases each). This clonotype originated in an adult in good health. The specimen was peripheral blood, collected on day 0 of AZD1222 vaccination. The CDR3 region is CASSQDQGVAGELFF. In DNA form, the CDR3 reads TGTGCCAGCAGCCAAGATCAGGGAGTGGCCGGGGAGCTGTTTTTT.